These 18 T cell receptor beta chains came from one sample sequenced in a study of blood T cell repertoires in COVID-19. The data were produced by immunoSEQ multiplex PCR, yet TCRdb's version contains in-frame clones alone and is incomplete. The sample yields fewer than 350,000 clones, approximately 91% seen once. The source material was PBMCs or T cells enriched from blood (not recorded which). The receptors shown here come from a woman in her 40s with acute COVID-19.

This chain connects TRBV7-7 to TRBJ2-3; 15 positions agree with TRBD2. This CDR3 has 16 residues. The V segment lost 3 bases and the J segment 6 bases; nucleotides outside the gene matches: 4. CDR1 and CDR2 (germline): SSHAT, FNYEAQ (reference sequence). The CDR3: CASSLGTSGGSDTQYF. The CDR3 DNA sequence: TGTGCCAGCAGCTTGGGGACTAGCGGGGGGTCGGATACGCAGTATTTT.

The chain uses TRBV9 and TRBJ2-1; 8 bases align to TRBD2. Losses at the gene ends were 3 bases for V and 2 bases for J; bases not matched to a gene: 10. Per germline, CDR1 SGDLS and CDR2 YYNGEE. The CDR3 consists of 17 residues. The CDR3: CASSARARAGAYNEQFF. CDR3 nucleotide sequence: TGTGCCAGCAGCGCGAGGGCACGAGCGGGGGCCTACAATGAGCAGTTCTTC.

The chain couples TRBV4-2 to TRBJ2-4; 12 bases align to TRBD2. Germline assignment: CDR1 LGHNA and CDR2 YNFKEQ. With 4 bases clipped from V and 9 bases from J, the junction kept 13 bases outside the gene matches. The CDR3 is 17 amino acids. The CDR3: CASSLRLAGDLGSIQYF. As DNA, the CDR3 is TGTGCCAGCAGCCTAAGACTAGCGGGGGACCTCGGGAGCATTCAGTACTTC.

V usage is TRBV7-8 and J usage is TRBJ2-3, with 9 bases fitting TRBD1. This CDR3 has 16 residues. In germline, CDR1 is SGHVS, CDR2 FQNEAQ. V lost 4 bases, J lost 2 bases, and 7 bases stayed unmatched. The DNA for the CDR3 is TGTGCCAGCAGCTCCCTGGACAGGGGACTCACAGATACGCAGTATTTT. Protein sequence: CASSSLDRGLTDTQYF.

The J gene is TRBJ1-5, the V gene TRBV19; 8 nucleotides match TRBD1. The germline gives CDR1 LNHDA, CDR2 SQIVND (reference sequence). This CDR3 is 15 amino acids long. After removal of 5 bases from V and 3 bases from J, the junction contained 6 bases not matched to a gene. The CDR3 DNA reads TGTGCCAGTAGTCCCCCGGACAGGGCCAATCAGCCCCAGCATTTT. It codes for CASSPPDRANQPQHF.

V is TRBV30 and J is TRBJ1-2, with D hard to call. CDR1 GTSNPN and CDR2 SVGIG come from the germline V gene (reference sequence). The V and J ends lost 1 base and 4 bases respectively, with 10 bases between them. CDR3 length: 13 amino acids. The CDR3 DNA is TGTGCCTGGAGTGGGAGGATCCTCTATGGCTACACCTTC. It encodes CAWSGRILYGYTF.

This clone showed up just once. The CDR3 DNA reads TGCGCCAGCAGTGAGTCCGGGGTGCAGTTCTTC. Residues: CASSESGVQFF. The chain uses TRBV10-2 and TRBJ2-1; TRBD2 is a possible D gene (5 bases). This CDR3 spans 11 amino acids. The V and J ends lost 0 bases and 12 bases respectively, with 6 bases between them. Looked up from germline, CDR1 is WSHSY and CDR2 is SAAADI.

The chain joins TRBV6-1 to TRBJ1-1; no firm D call. Deletions cut 5 bases from V and 1 base from J, with 8 bases between. Germline values: CDR1 MNHNS, CDR2 SASEGT. The CDR3 loop spans 13 amino acids. This chain's CDR3 is CASSRVSNTEAFF. The DNA for the CDR3 is TGTGCCAGCAGTCGTGTTTCGAACACTGAAGCTTTCTTT.

V usage is TRBV11-3 and J usage is TRBJ2-5, with 12 bases lining up with TRBD2. CDR1 is SGHNT, CDR2 YENEEA, per germline. Trimming took 1 base from V and 1 from J; bases not matched to a gene: 4. CDR3 length equals 17 residues. CDR3 loop: CASSLGRLAGAQETQYF. The CDR3 nucleotides are TGTGCCAGCAGCTTAGGGAGACTAGCGGGAGCCCAAGAGACCCAGTACTTC.

A note on this clone: Other DNA sequences in this sample translate to the same CDR3. The rearrangement links TRBV6-5 to TRBJ2-7; no definite D call. V was cut by 5 bases and J by 2 bases, with 4 bases left in between. CDR1 and CDR2 (germline): MNHEY, SVGAGI. The CDR3 is 11 residues long. The CDR3 DNA reads TGTGCCAGCAGTAGAGCCTACGAGCAGTACTTC. Translating gives CASSRAYEQYF.

As for this clone: Other DNA variants within this sample encode the same CDR3. V and J are TRBV2 and TRBJ2-7, with 11 bases identical to TRBD2. Trimming removed 4 bases from V and 4 bases from J; junction bases left unmatched: 3. This CDR3 has 14 amino acids. The germline V gene has CDR1 SNHLY and CDR2 FYNNEI. This CDR3 is CASSAGTSGYEQYF. DNA for the CDR3: TGTGCCAGCAGTGCCGGGACTAGCGGTTACGAGCAGTACTTC. The full variable domain, completed using reference TRBV2 and TRBJ2-7, is EPEVTQTPSHQVTQMGQEVILRCVPISNHLYFYWYRQILGQKVEFLVSFYNNEISEKSEIFDDQFSVERPDGSNFTLKIRSTKLEDSAMYFCASSAGTSGYEQYFGPGTRLTVT.

The chain links TRBV7-3 to TRBJ1-1, with 11 bases that match TRBD1. This CDR3 comprises 19 residues. Germline CDR1 and CDR2: SGHTA and FQGTGA. J lost 0 bases, V lost 1 base, and 10 bases had no gene match. The DNA of the CDR3 is TGTGCCAGCAGCTTAAAGTGGACAGGGGGCGGAATTTTGAACACTGAAGCTTTCTTT. It specifies CASSLKWTGGGILNTEAFF. The whole variable domain, remainder taken from reference TRBV7-3 and TRBJ1-1, is GAGVSQTPSNKVTEKGKYVELRCDPISGHTALYWYRQSLGQGPEFLIYFQGTGAADDSGLPNDRFFAVRPEGSVSTLKIQRTERGDSAVYLCASSLKWTGGGILNTEAFFGQGTRLTVV.

J is TRBJ1-3 and V is TRBV29-1; D is unclear. V was trimmed by 5 bases and J by 7 bases, leaving 12 bases between them. CDR1 and CDR2 from the germline V gene are SQVTM and ANQGSEA. The CDR3 contains 12 residues. The CDR3 spells CSVISGGNTIYF. In DNA form, the CDR3 reads TGCAGCGTTATCTCCGGCGGGAACACCATATATTTT.

The V gene is TRBV19, the J gene TRBJ1-6, with 8 bases identical to TRBD1. CDR1 is LNHDA and CDR2 is SQIVND in the germline V gene (reference sequence). The CDR3 contains 16 residues. The V and J ends lost 4 bases and 5 bases, in that order; junction bases with no gene match: 7. The CDR3 protein is CASSTRGLGNNSPLHF. CDR3 in DNA: TGTGCCAGTAGTACCAGGGGGCTTGGGAATAATTCACCCCTCCACTTT.

V is TRBV7-2 and J is TRBJ1-5; maybe TRBD1 (6 bases). This CDR3 has 16 amino acids. The V end was cut by 1 base, the J end by 5 bases, with 15 bases between. Germline values: CDR1 SGHTA, CDR2 FQGNSA. In DNA form, the CDR3 reads TGTGCCAGCAGCTTAGAGGGGGGGGGCGCGGATCAGCCCCAGCATTTT. It is translated as CASSLEGGGADQPQHF.

The V gene is TRBV19, the J gene TRBJ2-2; D is possibly TRBD1 (6 bases). Trimming removed 3 bases from V and 4 bases from J, with 18 bases in between. Germline assignment: CDR1 LNHDA and CDR2 SQIVND (reference sequence). The CDR3 loop spans 17 amino acids. CDR3 sequence reads: CASSMAWGKGGTGELFF. The CDR3 region has the DNA TGTGCCAGTAGTATGGCCTGGGGGAAAGGGGGCACCGGGGAGCTGTTTTTT. The full variable domain, in which reference TRBV19 and TRBJ2-2 provide the parts outside the CDR3, is DGGITQSPKYLFRKEGQNVTLSCEQNLNHDAMYWYRQDPGQGLRLIYYSQIVNDFQKGDIAEGYSVSREKKESFPLTVTSAQKNPTAFYLCASSMAWGKGGTGELFFGEGSRLTVL.

V and J are TRBV4-3 and TRBJ1-2; D may be TRBD1 (5 bases). Trimming removed 3 bases from V and 2 bases from J, with 13 bases in between. CDR3 size: 15 residues. CDR1 LGHNA and CDR2 YSLEER come from the germline V gene. The chain's CDR3 is CASSQQVGGNYGYTF. The CDR3 nucleotides are TGCGCCAGCAGCCAGCAGGTTGGGGGGAACTATGGCTACACCTTC.

The rearrangement links TRBV29-1 to TRBJ1-1; no firm D call. This CDR3 contains 13 residues. V lost 6 bases to trimming and J lost 0 bases, with 11 bases between them. Germline CDR1 SQVTM, CDR2 ANQGSEA. CDR3 region: CSVAGLLNTEAFF. For the CDR3, the DNA is TGCAGCGTGGCAGGTCTACTGAACACTGAAGCTTTCTTT.